These 8 T cell receptor beta chains originate from one sample sequenced in a study of blood T cell repertoires in COVID-19. Some clones are missing from TCRdb's copy, which holds only in-frame ones; the method was immunoSEQ multiplex PCR. The profile shows some 340,000 clones, around nine tenths of them singletons. Source material: PBMCs or T cells enriched from blood (not recorded which). These receptors were collected from a woman in her twenties or thirties who had been exposed to COVID-19.

The chain joins TRBV7-8 to TRBJ2-3; D remains unclear. Deletions cut 1 base from V and 7 bases from J, with 12 bases between. In germline, CDR1 is SGHVS, CDR2 FQNEAQ. The CDR3 extends over 14 amino acids. The CDR3 loop is CASSLGPLVNTQYF. The CDR3 nucleotides are TGTGCCAGCAGCTTAGGGCCCCTAGTTAATACGCAGTATTTT.

This clone was picked up a small number of times. The rearrangement joins TRBV27 to TRBJ1-1; D is possibly TRBD1 (5 bases). Germline V gives CDR1 MNHEY, CDR2 SMNVEV (reference sequence). This CDR3 has 15 amino acids. Trimming removed 4 bases at V and 5 bases at J, with 17 bases between. CDR3 loop: CASSSERGPETEAFF. In DNA form, the CDR3 reads TGTGCCAGCAGTTCCGAAAGGGGTCCGGAGACTGAAGCTTTCTTT.

The chain's CDR3 is CASSATYEQYF. In nucleotides, the CDR3 is TGTGCCAGCAGCGCGACCTACGAGCAGTACTTC. The rearrangement links TRBV25-1 to TRBJ2-7; D gene unclear. V was clipped by 6 bases and J by 2 bases, with 5 bases between them. The CDR3 has 11 residues. Germline V gives CDR1 MGHDK, CDR2 SYGVNS.

CDR3 in DNA: TGTGCCAGCAGCTTGAGGACAGGGACCTATGGCTACACCTTC. As protein: CASSLRTGTYGYTF. The rearrangement joins TRBV5-5 to TRBJ1-2; 8 bases fit TRBD1. CDR1 and CDR2 (germline): SGHKS, YYEKEE (reference sequence). There are 14 residues in the CDR3. Trimming at V came to 1 base and at J to 4 bases, leaving 3 bases not matched to a gene.

This rearrangement joins TRBV24-1 to TRBJ1-2, with 7 bases lining up with TRBD1. The germline gives CDR1 KGHDR, CDR2 SFDVKD. There are 13 residues in the CDR3. Losses at the gene ends were 9 bases for V and 5 bases for J; bases not matched to a gene: 8. CDR3 bases: TGTGCCACCCAGGGGGTCGGGGATTATGGCTACACCTTC. Encoded protein: CATQGVGDYGYTF.

The chain has TRBV5-6 and TRBJ1-3; no clear D. V lost 2 bases to trimming and J lost 0 bases, with 9 bases between them. Germline CDR1 is SGHDT and CDR2 is YYEEEE. This CDR3 contains 15 residues. The CDR3 region is CASSFVGSSGNTIYF. The CDR3 bases are TGTGCCAGCAGCTTTGTGGGCTCCTCTGGAAACACCATATATTTT.

This chain links TRBV7-2 with TRBJ1-2, with a weak D call TRBD1 (5 bases). Germline loops: CDR1 SGHTA, CDR2 FQGNSA. Deletions cut 1 base from V and 0 bases from J, with 6 bases between. This CDR3 has 14 amino acids. The CDR3 sequence is CASSLETANYGYTF. CDR3 in DNA: TGTGCCAGCAGCTTAGAGACAGCTAACTATGGCTACACCTTC.

The CDR3 bases are TGTGCCAGCAGTCCACTAGCGGGGGGCACAGATACGCAGTATTTT. Protein product: CASSPLAGGTDTQYF. This chain joins TRBV6-2 or TRBV6-3 and TRBJ2-3; 11 nucleotides align to TRBD2. The germline V gene encodes CDR1 MNHEY and CDR2 SVGEGT. J lost 1 base, V lost 5 bases, and 2 bases had no gene match. There are 15 residues in the CDR3.